This TCR beta chain comes out of a study of vaccination and CD4 T cells after COVID-19. Study in general: Recovered patients in the cohort numbered six men and four women, two of them Hispanic.

As to treatment: roughly nine-day PBMC culture with coronavirus spike peptide pools or control peptides (ViraFEST assay). Expansion of antigen-specific T cells with peptide pools by ViraFEST preceded sequencing of TCRs. The culture of about 2 million PBMCs per well included roughly 10 IU/ml IL-2 and around 10 ug/ml peptide pools. Worth noting for this clonotype: What it binds is unknown.

Germline trimming cut 8 bases from V and 0 bases from J; bases unmatched to any gene: 10. From germline, CDR1 is SGHTA and CDR2 FQGNSA. The CDR3 length is 15 residues. Cultured CD4+ T cell DNA was sequenced using the Oncomine TCR Beta short-read assay. Investigators obtained genomic DNA by extraction from cultured CD4+ T cells. TCRdb passed the PCR reads through MiXCR, listing each CDR3 protein once. The sample lists roughly 15,000 distinct CDR3 sequences, approximately 53% occurring once. The clonotype originates from a human donor who had recovered from COVID-19. Sequenced material: CD4+ T cells from blood, cultured in vitro. The rearrangement joins TRBV7-2 to TRBJ2-7, with 7 bases matching TRBD2. CDR3 protein: CASGYGGSSSYEQYF. The CDR3 DNA reads as TGTGCCAGCGGGTATGGCGGGAGTAGCTCCTACGAGCAGTACTTC.